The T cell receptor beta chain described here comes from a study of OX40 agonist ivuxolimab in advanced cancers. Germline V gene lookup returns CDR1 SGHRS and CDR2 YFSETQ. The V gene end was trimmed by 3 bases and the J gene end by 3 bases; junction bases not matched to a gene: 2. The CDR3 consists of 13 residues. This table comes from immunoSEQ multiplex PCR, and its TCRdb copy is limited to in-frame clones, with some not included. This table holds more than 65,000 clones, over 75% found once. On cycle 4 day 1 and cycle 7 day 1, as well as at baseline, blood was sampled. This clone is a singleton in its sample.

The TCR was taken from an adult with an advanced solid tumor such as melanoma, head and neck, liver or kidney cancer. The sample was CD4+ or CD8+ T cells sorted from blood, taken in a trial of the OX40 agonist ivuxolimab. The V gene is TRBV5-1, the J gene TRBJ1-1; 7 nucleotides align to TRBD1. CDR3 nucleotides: TGCGCCAGCAGCTACCAGGGGGACACTGAAGCTTTCTTT. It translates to CASSYQGDTEAFF.